These 20 T cell receptor beta chains were all obtained from the same sample, sequenced in a study of OX40 agonist ivuxolimab in advanced cancers. Sequenced by immunoSEQ multiplex PCR; TCRdb stores in-frame clones only, minus some. The sample consists of fewer than 40,000 clones, about four fifths of them appearing once. This material consisted of CD4+ or CD8+ T cells sorted from blood, taken in a trial of the OX40 agonist ivuxolimab. Receptors originate from an adult with an advanced solid tumor such as melanoma, head and neck, liver or kidney cancer.

V and J are TRBV11-2 and TRBJ2-2; D gene uncertain. Trimming removed 3 bases at V and 8 bases at J, with 13 bases between. This CDR3 contains 14 residues. Per the germline V gene, CDR1 is SGHAT and CDR2 is FQNNGV. DNA for the CDR3: TGTGCCAGCAGCTTCCTGACCCGGCGGGGGGAGCTGTTTTTT. Residues: CASSFLTRRGELFF.

The V gene is TRBV7-8, the J gene TRBJ1-1, with TRBD1 matching 8 bases. There are 14 residues in the CDR3. Trimming at V came to 3 bases and at J to 2 bases, leaving 2 bases not matched to a gene. CDR1 and CDR2 from the germline V gene are SGHVS and FQNEAQ. CDR3 residues: CASSLTGANTEAFF. CDR3 sequence (DNA): TGTGCCAGCAGCTTGACAGGGGCAAACACTGAAGCTTTCTTT.

The genes are TRBV7-9 and TRBJ1-5; TRBD1 is a possible D gene (5 bases). The V gene lost 5 bases and the J gene lost 2 bases, with 10 bases spanning the gap. From germline, CDR1 is SEHNR and CDR2 FQNEAQ (reference sequence). The CDR3 consists of 14 residues. The CDR3 DNA reads TGTGCCAGCAGCCCTTCGACAGGCAATCAGCCCCAGCATTTT. Translating gives CASSPSTGNQPQHF.

CDR3 sequence: CASSVDSSKEQYF. In DNA form, the CDR3 reads TGTGCCAGTAGTGTCGACAGCTCAAAGGAGCAGTACTTC. This chain joins TRBV19 and TRBJ2-7, with D tentatively TRBD1 (5 bases). The CDR3 is made up of 13 amino acids. Germline V gene data show CDR1 as LNHDA and CDR2 as SQIVND (reference sequence). The ends were cut back, 5 bases at V and 7 bases at J, with 15 bases in the middle.

Of note for this clone: Other DNA variants within this sample encode the same CDR3. The chain recombines TRBV6-5 with TRBJ1-1; TRBD1 matches at 8 bases. Germline V gene data show CDR1 as MNHEY and CDR2 as SVGAGI. The CDR3 totals 13 residues. With 5 bases clipped from V and 4 bases from J, the junction kept 3 bases outside the gene matches. CDR3 bases: TGTGCCAGCAGTCGTACAGGGGGCACTGAAGCTTTCTTT. Amino acids: CASSRTGGTEAFF.

The count of this clone is one. This sequence joins TRBV30 and TRBJ2-1; 7 bases line up with TRBD2. Germline CDR1 GTSNPN, CDR2 SVGIG (reference sequence). V shed 8 bases and J 8 bases; nucleotides not matched to a gene: 12. The CDR3 totals 13 residues. The CDR3 reads CATEAGYGDEQFF. The DNA of the CDR3 is TGTGCCACCGAAGCGGGGTACGGGGATGAGCAGTTCTTC.

V is TRBV9 and J is TRBJ2-7; D remains ambiguous. The CDR3 is made up of 11 amino acids. The V and J ends lost 7 bases and 6 bases respectively, with 11 bases between them. CDR1 is SGDLS, CDR2 YYNGEE, per germline. CDR3 protein: CASGPQREQYF. As DNA, the CDR3 is TGTGCCAGCGGACCCCAGCGCGAGCAGTACTTC.

This clone was detected only a few times. The gene calls are TRBV28 and TRBJ1-1; D is ambiguous. Trimming took 1 base from V and 1 from J, leaving 13 bases between them. Per the germline V gene, CDR1 is MDHEN and CDR2 is SYDVKM. CDR3 length: 16 residues. CDR3 sequence (DNA): TGTGCCAGCAGTTTATTAGATGAAGGTCAGAACACTGAAGCTTTCTTT. It yields the protein CASSLLDEGQNTEAFF.

The chain combines TRBV2 with TRBJ2-5; 12 bases fit TRBD2. The germline gives CDR1 SNHLY, CDR2 FYNNEI. V lost 6 bases and J lost 4; bases outside the gene matches: 0. The CDR3 consists of 13 residues. The CDR3 protein is CASRGLAGETQYF. Here the CDR3 DNA reads TGTGCCAGCAGGGGACTAGCGGGAGAGACCCAGTACTTC.

The chain recombines TRBV5-1 with TRBJ2-7; TRBD1 aligns across 9 bases. The V and J ends lost 4 bases and 0 bases, in that order; junction bases with no gene match: 5. The CDR3 length is 15 residues. Germline V gene lookup returns CDR1 SGHRS and CDR2 YFSETQ. The CDR3 nucleotides read TGCGCCAGCAGCCGCGGACAGGGGAGCTCCTACGAGCAGTACTTC. It yields the protein CASSRGQGSSYEQYF.

This rearrangement joins TRBV9 to TRBJ2-7; the match to TRBD1 covers 9 bases. The CDR3 loop spans 16 amino acids. Per the germline V gene, CDR1 is SGDLS and CDR2 is YYNGEE. Germline trimming cut 0 bases from V and 2 bases from J; bases unmatched to any gene: 6. The CDR3 is CASSVGLGQGPYEQYF. The CDR3 DNA reads TGTGCCAGCAGCGTAGGGCTGGGACAGGGCCCCTACGAGCAGTACTTC. The whole variable domain, filled in from reference TRBV9 and TRBJ2-7, reads DSGVTQTPKHLITATGQRVTLRCSPRSGDLSVYWYQQSLDQGLQFLIQYYNGEERAKGNILERFSAQQFPDLHSELNLSSLELGDSALYFCASSVGLGQGPYEQYFGPGTRLTVT.

The J gene is TRBJ2-7, the V gene TRBV6-5; maybe TRBD1 (6 bases). The V and J ends lost 8 bases and 4 bases respectively, with 9 bases between them. The CDR3 is 11 residues long. Per the germline V gene, CDR1 is MNHEY and CDR2 is SVGAGI. The chain's CDR3 is CASRQGYEQYF. The DNA for the CDR3 is TGTGCCAGCCGGCAGGGGTACGAGCAGTACTTC.

The J gene is TRBJ1-5, the V gene TRBV7-9, with D unclear. Looked up from germline, CDR1 is SEHNR and CDR2 is FQNEAQ (reference sequence). Trimming shortened V by 1 base and J by 5 bases, and 3 bases separated the two germline ends. This CDR3 has 12 amino acids. CDR3 DNA: TGTGCCAGCAGCTTAGATGATCAGCCCCAGCATTTT. Encoded protein: CASSLDDQPQHF.

This chain joins TRBV7-9 and TRBJ1-3, with no clear D. The V gene lost 2 bases and the J gene lost 0 bases, with 2 bases spanning the gap. The CDR3 sequence is 13 residues long. Germline loops: CDR1 SEHNR, CDR2 FQNEAQ (reference sequence). CDR3 loop: CASSLNSGNTIYF. CDR3 coding DNA: TGTGCCAGCAGCTTAAACTCTGGAAACACCATATATTTT. Based on the CDR3 plus reference TRBV7-9 and TRBJ1-3, the full variable domain is DTGVSQNPRHKITKRGQNVTFRCDPISEHNRLYWYRQTLGQGPEFLTYFQNEAQLEKSRLLSDRFSAERPKGSFSTLEIQRTEQGDSAMYLCASSLNSGNTIYFGEGSWLTVV.

The CDR3 here is CASSFIYAAYEQYF. CDR3 bases: TGCGCCAGCAGCTTTATATATGCGGCCTACGAGCAGTACTTC. V and J are TRBV5-1 and TRBJ2-7; no definite D call. Germline lookup yields CDR1 SGHRS and CDR2 YFSETQ. The length of the CDR3 is 14 residues. Between the trimmed V and J ends, which lost 2 bases and 2 bases, there was a span of 11 bases.

This rearrangement joins TRBV4-1 to TRBJ2-1; D is uncertain. Trimming shortened V by 4 bases and J by 7 bases, and 11 bases separated the two germline ends. CDR3 length: 13 amino acids. Germline CDR1 is MGHRA and CDR2 is YSYEKL. For the CDR3, the DNA is TGCGCCAGCAGCCTTTCATCCGGGAATGAGCAGTTCTTC. It codes for CASSLSSGNEQFF.

V and J are TRBV27 and TRBJ2-3, with 9 bases aligning to TRBD1. Per the germline V gene, CDR1 is MNHEY and CDR2 is SMNVEV (reference sequence). The CDR3 runs 13 residues. V gave up 8 bases and J gave up 6 bases; unmatched junction bases: 6. The CDR3 is CASAQGAGDTQYF. CDR3 DNA: TGTGCCAGCGCACAGGGGGCAGGCGATACGCAGTATTTT.

This chain connects TRBV4-3 to TRBJ2-3; 7 positions agree with TRBD2. Looked up from germline, CDR1 is LGHNA and CDR2 is YSLEER. The CDR3 extends over 15 amino acids. Trimming took 4 bases from V and 2 from J; bases not matched to a gene: 6. The CDR3 nucleotides are TGCGCCAGCAGCCTATCGGGACTATCCACAGATACGCAGTATTTT. This encodes CASSLSGLSTDTQYF.

V and J are TRBV29-1 and TRBJ2-7; tentatively, D is TRBD2 (5 bases). The germline V and J ends were trimmed by 4 bases and 2 bases, with 12 bases remaining between them. The length of the CDR3 is 13 residues. CDR1 SQVTM and CDR2 ANQGSEA come from the germline V gene. In DNA, the CDR3 is TGCAGCGTTGTAAGGACTGAGACCTACGAGCAGTACTTC. It codes for CSVVRTETYEQYF.

This clone was counted once. The rearrangement joins TRBV11-2 to TRBJ2-3, with 13 nucleotides matching TRBD2. The germline V gene encodes CDR1 SGHAT and CDR2 FQNNGV. V lost 3 bases to trimming and J lost 5 bases; unmatched junction nucleotides: 5. The CDR3 sequence is 16 residues long. In nucleotides, the CDR3 is TGTGCCAGCAGCTTCGGACTAGCGGGAGTGAAAGATACGCAGTATTTT. This encodes CASSFGLAGVKDTQYF.